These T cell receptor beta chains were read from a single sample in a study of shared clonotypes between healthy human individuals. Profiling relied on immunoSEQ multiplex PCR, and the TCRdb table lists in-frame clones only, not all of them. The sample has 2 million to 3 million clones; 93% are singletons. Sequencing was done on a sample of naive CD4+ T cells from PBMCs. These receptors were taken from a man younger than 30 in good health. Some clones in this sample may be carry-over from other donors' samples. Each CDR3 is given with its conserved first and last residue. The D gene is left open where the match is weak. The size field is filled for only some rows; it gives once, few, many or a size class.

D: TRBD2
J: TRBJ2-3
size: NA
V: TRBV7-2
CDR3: CASSRGRLAGVTDTQYF
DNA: TGTGCCAGCAGCAGGGGGCGACTAGCGGGAGTCACAGATACGCAGTATTTT

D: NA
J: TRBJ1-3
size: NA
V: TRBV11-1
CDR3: CASSSGRPRNGNTIYF
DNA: TGTGCCAGCAGCTCCGGCCGGCCCAGGAACGGAAACACCATATATTTT

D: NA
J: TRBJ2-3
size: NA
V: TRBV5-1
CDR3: CASSLAFAQDTQYF
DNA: TGCGCCAGCAGCTTGGCCTTCGCGCAAGATACGCAGTATTTT

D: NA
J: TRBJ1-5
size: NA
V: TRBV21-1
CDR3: CASSPTRDRDNQPQHF
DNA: TGTGCCAGCAGCCCTACCCGGGACAGGGACAATCAGCCCCAGCATTTT

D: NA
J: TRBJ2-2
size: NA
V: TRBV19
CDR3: CASSRRGNTGELFF
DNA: TGTGCCAGTAGCCGGCGGGGGAACACCGGGGAGCTGTTTTTT

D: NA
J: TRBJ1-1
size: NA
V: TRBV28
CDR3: CASTSGRLNTEAFF
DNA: TGTGCCAGCACCTCCGGGAGACTGAACACTGAAGCTTTCTTT

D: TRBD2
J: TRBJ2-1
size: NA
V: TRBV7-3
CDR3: CASSLTTSGTYNEQFF
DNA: TGTGCCAGCAGCTTAACGACTAGCGGAACCTACAATGAGCAGTTCTTC

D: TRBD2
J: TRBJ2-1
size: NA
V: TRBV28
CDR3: CASSIAGGRDEQFF
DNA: TGTGCCAGCAGCATAGCGGGAGGAAGAGATGAGCAGTTCTTC

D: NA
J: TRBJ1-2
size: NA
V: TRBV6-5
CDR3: CASRGMVGYTF
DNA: TGTGCCAGCAGGGGAATGGTTGGCTACACCTTC

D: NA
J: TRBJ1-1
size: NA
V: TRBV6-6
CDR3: CASRSRGNTEAFF
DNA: TGTGCCAGCAGATCCAGGGGAAACACTGAAGCTTTCTTT

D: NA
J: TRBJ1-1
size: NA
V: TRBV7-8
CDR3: CASSLGWQPNTEAFF
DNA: TGTGCCAGCAGCTTAGGCTGGCAGCCGAACACTGAAGCTTTCTTT

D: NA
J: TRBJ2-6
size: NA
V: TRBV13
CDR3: CASSFGGTWEANVLTF
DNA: TGTGCCAGCAGCTTCGGCGGGACATGGGAGGCCAACGTCCTGACTTTC

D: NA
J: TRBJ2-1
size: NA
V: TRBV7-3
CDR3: CASSLSGVHEQFF
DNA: TGTGCCAGCAGCTTATCAGGGGTCCATGAGCAGTTCTTC

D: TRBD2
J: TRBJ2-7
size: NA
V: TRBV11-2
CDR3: CASSWTSGRIYEQYF
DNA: TGTGCCAGCAGCTGGACTAGCGGGAGAATCTACGAGCAGTACTTC

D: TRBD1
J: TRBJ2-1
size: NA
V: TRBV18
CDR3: CASSPLTGGNEQFF
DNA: TGTGCCAGCTCACCACTAACAGGGGGCAATGAGCAGTTCTTC

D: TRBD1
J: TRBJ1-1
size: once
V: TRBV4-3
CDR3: CASSQPIGQDFENTEAFF
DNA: TGCGCCAGCAGCCAACCGATAGGACAGGACTTCGAGAACACTGAAGCTTTCTTT

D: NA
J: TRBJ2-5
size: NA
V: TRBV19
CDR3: CASSFQGETQYF
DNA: TGTGCCAGTAGTTTCCAAGGAGAGACCCAGTACTTC

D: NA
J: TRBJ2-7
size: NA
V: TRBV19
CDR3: CASRIGASYEQYF
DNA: TGTGCCAGTCGGATTGGGGCCTCCTACGAGCAGTACTTC

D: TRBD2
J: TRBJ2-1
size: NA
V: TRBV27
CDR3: CASSSYGGARINEQFF
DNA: TGTGCCAGCAGTTCCTACGGGGGGGCGCGTATCAATGAGCAGTTCTTC

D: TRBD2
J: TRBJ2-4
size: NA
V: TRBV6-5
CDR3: CASSGRGLGKNIQYF
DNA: TGTGCCAGCAGCGGGCGGGGGTTGGGCAAAAACATTCAGTACTTC

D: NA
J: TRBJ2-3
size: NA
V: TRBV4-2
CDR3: CASSLMGATDTQYF
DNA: TGTGCCAGCAGTCTAATGGGGGCAACAGATACGCAGTATTTT

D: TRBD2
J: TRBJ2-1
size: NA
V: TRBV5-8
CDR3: CASSLGASGISNEQFF
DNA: TGTGCCAGCAGCTTGGGGGCTAGCGGGATCAGTAATGAGCAGTTCTTC

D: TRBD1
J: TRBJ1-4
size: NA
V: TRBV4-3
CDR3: CASSTGTGGEKLFF
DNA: TGCGCCAGCAGCACAGGGACAGGGGGGGAAAAACTGTTTTTT

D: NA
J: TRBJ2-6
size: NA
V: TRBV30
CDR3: CAWDRSSGANVLTF
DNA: TGTGCCTGGGACAGGAGCTCTGGGGCCAACGTCCTGACTTTC

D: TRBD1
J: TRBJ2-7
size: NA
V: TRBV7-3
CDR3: CASSLWGGTGEGQYF
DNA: TGTGCCAGCAGCTTATGGGGCGGGACAGGGGAAGGGCAGTACTTC

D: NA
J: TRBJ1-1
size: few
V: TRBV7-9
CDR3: CASSRTPNTEAFF
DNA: TGTGCCAGCAGCCGGACGCCTAACACTGAAGCTTTCTTT

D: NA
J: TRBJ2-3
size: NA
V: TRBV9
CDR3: CASSVAPQGTDTQYF
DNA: TGTGCCAGCAGCGTCGCGCCGCAGGGGACAGATACGCAGTATTTT

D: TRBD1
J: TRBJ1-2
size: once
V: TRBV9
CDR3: CASSVTGEYGYTF
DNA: TGTGCCAGCAGCGTAACAGGGGAGTATGGCTACACCTTC

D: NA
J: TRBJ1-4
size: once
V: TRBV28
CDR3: CASSSAGGNEKLFF
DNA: TGTGCCAGCAGTTCGGCAGGCGGTAATGAAAAACTGTTTTTT

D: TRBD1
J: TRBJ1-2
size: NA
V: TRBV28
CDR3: CASSSVRDRGNNYGYTF
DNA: TGTGCCAGCAGTTCGGTCCGGGACAGGGGTAATAACTATGGCTACACCTTC

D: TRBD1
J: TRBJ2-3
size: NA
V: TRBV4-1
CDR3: CASSQPGTGGPDTQYF
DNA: TGCGCCAGCAGCCAACCCGGGACAGGGGGCCCAGATACGCAGTATTTT

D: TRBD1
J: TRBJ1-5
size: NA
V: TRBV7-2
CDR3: CASSTTGTAFNQPQHF
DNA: TGTGCCAGCAGTACTACCGGGACAGCTTTCAATCAGCCCCAGCATTTT

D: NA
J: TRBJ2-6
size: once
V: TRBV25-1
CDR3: CASSENVGSGANVLTF
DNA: TGTGCCAGCAGTGAAAACGTGGGATCCGGGGCCAACGTCCTGACTTTC

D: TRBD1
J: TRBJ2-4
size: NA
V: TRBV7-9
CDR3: CASSFWDRGQNIQYF
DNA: TGTGCCAGCAGCTTCTGGGACAGGGGCCAAAACATTCAGTACTTC

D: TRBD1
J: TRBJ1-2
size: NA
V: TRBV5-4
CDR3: CASSLDRGRYGYTF
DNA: TGTGCCAGCAGCTTGGACAGGGGCCGCTATGGCTACACCTTC

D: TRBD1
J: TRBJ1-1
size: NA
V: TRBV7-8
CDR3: CASSLAIGQGDTEAFF
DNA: TGTGCCAGCAGCTTAGCGATCGGACAGGGGGACACTGAAGCTTTCTTT

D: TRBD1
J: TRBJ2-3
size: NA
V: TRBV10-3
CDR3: CAISLGQGVDTQYF
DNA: TGTGCCATCAGCCTCGGACAGGGGGTAGATACGCAGTATTTT

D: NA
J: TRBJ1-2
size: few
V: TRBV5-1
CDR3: CASSLENYGYTF
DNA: TGCGCCAGCAGCTTGGAAAACTATGGCTACACCTTC

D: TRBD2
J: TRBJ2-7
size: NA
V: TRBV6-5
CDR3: CASSYGIAGEGYEQYF
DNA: TGTGCCAGCAGTTACGGGATAGCGGGAGAAGGTTACGAGCAGTACTTC

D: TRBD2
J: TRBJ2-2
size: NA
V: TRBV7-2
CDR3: CASSSEAGGVTGELFF
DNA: TGTGCCAGCAGCTCCGAGGCGGGAGGCGTCACCGGGGAGCTGTTTTTT

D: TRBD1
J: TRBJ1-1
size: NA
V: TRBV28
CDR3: CASSPGGTGRVEAFF
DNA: TGTGCCAGCAGTCCGGGGGGGACAGGGCGGGTTGAAGCTTTCTTT

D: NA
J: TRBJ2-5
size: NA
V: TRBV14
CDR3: CASSTGTAILVQETQYF
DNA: TGTGCCAGCTCAACCGGGACTGCAATTCTTGTGCAAGAGACCCAGTACTTC

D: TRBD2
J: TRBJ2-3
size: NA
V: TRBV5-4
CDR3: CASSRMTSGRTDTQYF
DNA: TGTGCCAGCAGCCGAATGACTAGCGGGAGGACAGATACGCAGTATTTT

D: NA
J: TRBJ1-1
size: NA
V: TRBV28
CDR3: CASSFSGVSTEAFF
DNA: TGTGCCAGCAGTTTCTCGGGGGTGAGCACTGAAGCTTTCTTT

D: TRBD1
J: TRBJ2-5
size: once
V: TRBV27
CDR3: CASSLYRGLRGETQYF
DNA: TGTGCCAGCAGTTTATACAGGGGGCTCAGGGGAGAGACCCAGTACTTC

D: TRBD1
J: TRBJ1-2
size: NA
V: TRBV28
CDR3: CASSRGTGGIRYGYTF
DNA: TGTGCCAGCAGCAGAGGGACAGGGGGAATTAGGTATGGCTACACCTTC

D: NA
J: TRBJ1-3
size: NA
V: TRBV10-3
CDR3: CATGQSSGNTIYF
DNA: TGTGCCACCGGACAGAGCTCTGGAAACACCATATATTTT

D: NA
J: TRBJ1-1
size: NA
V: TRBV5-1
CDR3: CASSPGFGSPTEAFF
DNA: TGCGCCAGCAGCCCGGGTTTTGGGAGCCCCACTGAAGCTTTCTTT

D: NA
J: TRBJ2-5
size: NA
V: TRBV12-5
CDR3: CASGLSGSQETQYF
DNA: TGTGCTAGTGGCCTTTCAGGGAGTCAAGAGACCCAGTACTTC